This entry lists 30 T cell receptor beta chains sequenced from one sample in a study of cytomegalovirus exposure and HLA in healthy donors. The PCR contained 60 Vbeta and 13 Jbeta primers. Only in-frame clones appear in the TCRdb table, and some are missing; sequencing was by immunoSEQ multiplex PCR. The table lists under 95,000 clones, approximately 80% of them singletons. The sample was PBMCs. The source is a man aged 25-45 years in good health and CMV-seropositive.

The CDR3 DNA reads as TGTGCCAGCAGTGAACTCGACAGGGTACTCACAGATACGCAGTATTTT. Its translation is CASSELDRVLTDTQYF. V gene TRBV28 combines with J gene TRBJ2-3; TRBD1 matches at 7 bases. V dropped 5 bases and J dropped 2; count of bases not matched to a gene: 10. Germline-derived CDR1 and CDR2 are MDHEN and SYDVKM. The CDR3 is 16 residues long. Supplemented by reference TRBV28 and TRBJ2-3, the full variable domain reads DVKVTQSSRYLVKRTGEKVFLECVQDMDHENMFWYRQDPGLGLRLIYFSYDVKMKEKGDIPEGYSVSREKKERFSLILESASTNQTSMYLCASSELDRVLTDTQYFGPGTRLTVL.

This rearrangement joins TRBV5-8 to TRBJ1-4; D is undetermined. The CDR3 consists of 14 residues. The V and J ends lost 6 bases and 5 bases respectively, with 14 bases between them. CDR1 and CDR2 from the germline V gene are SGHTS and YDEGEE. CDR3 sequence reads: CASIPRRLNEKLFF. CDR3 sequence (DNA): TGTGCCAGCATCCCCCGGAGGCTGAATGAAAAACTGTTTTTT.

The chain links TRBV6-5 to TRBJ1-1; tentatively, D is TRBD1 (5 bases). In germline, CDR1 is MNHEY, CDR2 SVGAGI. There are 14 residues in the CDR3. Between the trimmed V and J ends, which lost 2 bases and 1 base, there was a span of 8 bases. In nucleotides, the CDR3 is TGTGCCAGCAGTTACGGGGCCGGGAACACTGAAGCTTTCTTT. Protein sequence: CASSYGAGNTEAFF.

The chain joins TRBV4-1 to TRBJ1-5, with 8 bases matching TRBD1. Germline V gene lookup returns CDR1 MGHRA and CDR2 YSYEKL. The V segment lost 8 bases and the J segment 3 bases; nucleotides outside the gene matches: 12. The CDR3 spans 16 residues. The CDR3 bases are TGCGCCAGCCACGTAGGGGGACAGGCTTTCAATCAGCCCCAGCATTTT. Translation: CASHVGGQAFNQPQHF.

The rearrangement links TRBV2 to TRBJ1-2; D may be TRBD1 (5 bases). This CDR3 region has 13 residues. Germline values: CDR1 SNHLY, CDR2 FYNNEI. Trimming stripped 7 bases from V and 4 bases from J, with 13 bases between. For the CDR3, the DNA is TGTGCCAGCAACCGGGGGGAGTTCTATGGCTACACCTTC. It is translated as CASNRGEFYGYTF.

In its sample, this clone was seen a few times. Other nucleotide sequences from this sample produce the same CDR3. The V and J genes are TRBV6-4 and TRBJ2-1, with TRBD2 matching over 9 bases. The CDR3 has 15 amino acids. J lost 3 bases, V lost 0 bases, and 0 bases had no gene match. Germline V gives CDR1 MRHNA, CDR2 SNTAGT. The CDR3 DNA reads as TGTGCCAGCAGTGACTCTAGCGGGAGCTACAATGAGCAGTTCTTC. This encodes CASSDSSGSYNEQFF.

The rearrangement links TRBV2 to TRBJ1-2; 7 nucleotides align to TRBD1. The V and J ends lost 6 bases and 7 bases, in that order; junction bases with no gene match: 2. The CDR3 covers 11 residues. CDR1 is SNHLY and CDR2 is FYNNEI in the germline V gene. CDR3 amino acids: CASSAGGGYTF. CDR3 in DNA: TGTGCCAGCAGCGCAGGGGGTGGCTACACCTTC.

V usage is TRBV5-1 and J usage is TRBJ1-4, with a weak D call TRBD1 (5 bases). The V and J ends lost 0 bases and 0 bases respectively, with 18 bases between them. The CDR3 covers 19 residues. CDR1 and CDR2 from the germline V gene are SGHRS and YFSETQ. The CDR3 nucleotides read TGCGCCAGCAGCTTGGGGGCCAGGGTTGGGATCGCAACTAATGAAAAACTGTTTTTT. The encoded protein is CASSLGARVGIATNEKLFF.

V is TRBV7-9 and J is TRBJ1-3, with D maybe TRBD1 (5 bases). Looked up from germline, CDR1 is SEHNR and CDR2 is FQNEAQ (reference sequence). V lost 5 bases, J lost 0 bases, and 14 bases lay in between. CDR3 size: 16 residues. The CDR3 here is CASSAGHPSSGNTIYF. Written as DNA, the CDR3 is TGTGCCAGCAGCGCCGGACACCCGAGCTCTGGAAACACCATATATTTT.

Only one count was recorded for this clone. The chain joins TRBV30 to TRBJ1-1; 7 bases are a match to TRBD1. With 2 bases clipped from V and 4 bases from J, the junction kept 4 bases outside the gene matches. Germline values: CDR1 GTSNPN, CDR2 SVGIG (reference sequence). CDR3 length: 13 residues. Here the CDR3 DNA reads TGTGCCTGGAGTTACGGGACAGTCACTGAAGCTTTCTTT. This translates into CAWSYGTVTEAFF.

The J gene is TRBJ1-1, the V gene TRBV29-1, with no clear D. This CDR3 region has 13 residues. Germline V gene sequence: CDR1 SQVTM, CDR2 ANQGSEA. Trimming took off 5 bases at V and 5 bases at J, with 15 bases between the two ends. The CDR3 spells CSVTQTVWTEAFF. The CDR3 bases are TGCAGCGTTACCCAAACAGTCTGGACTGAAGCTTTCTTT.

The gene calls are TRBV7-9 and TRBJ2-2, with 8 bases matching TRBD2. This CDR3 contains 14 residues. Per germline, CDR1 SEHNR and CDR2 FQNEAQ (reference sequence). J was trimmed by 1 base and V by 5 bases; bases with no gene match: 0. CDR3: CASSREGNTGELFF. In DNA, the CDR3 is TGTGCCAGCAGCCGGGAGGGGAACACCGGGGAGCTGTTTTTT.

This clone occurred a few times. CDR3 sequence: CASSFRVENTEAFF. CDR3 DNA: TGCGCCAGCAGTTTCAGGGTCGAGAACACTGAAGCTTTCTTT. This chain connects TRBV5-1 to TRBJ1-1, with D perhaps matching TRBD1 (5 bases). The germline V gene encodes CDR1 SGHRS and CDR2 YFSETQ. The CDR3 is 14 amino acids. V was clipped by 5 bases and J by 1 base, with 12 bases between them.

This clone has only a few counts. The J gene is TRBJ2-7, the V gene TRBV6-5; D is possibly TRBD1 (5 bases). The germline V and J ends were trimmed by 6 bases and 4 bases, with 10 bases remaining between them. In germline, CDR1 is MNHEY, CDR2 SVGAGI. This CDR3 comprises 12 residues. CDR3 coding DNA: TGTGCCAGCAGCCCAGACAGATACGAGCAGTACGTC. As protein: CASSPDRYEQYV.

The rearrangement joins TRBV30 to TRBJ1-5; no clear D. CDR3 length equals 13 residues. V was shortened by 2 bases and J by 0 bases, with 5 bases between the two germline ends. Germline values: CDR1 GTSNPN, CDR2 SVGIG (reference sequence). CDR3 nucleotide sequence: TGTGCCTGGAGTCTAAATAGCAATCAGCCCCAGCATTTT. Translation gives CAWSLNSNQPQHF.

This chain uses TRBV29-1 with TRBJ2-4; 12 positions match TRBD1. V was pared by 6 bases and J by 10 bases, with 4 bases of the junction left unmatched. This CDR3 spans 12 amino acids. Germline V gives CDR1 SQVTM, CDR2 ANQGSEA. CDR3 loop: CSVGQGAGIQYF. CDR3 bases: TGCAGCGTGGGACAGGGGGCCGGGATTCAGTACTTC.

The rearrangement uses TRBV29-1 and TRBJ1-4, with TRBD1 as a possible D gene (6 bases). Trimming removed 5 bases from V and 3 bases from J, with 13 bases in between. CDR3 length: 14 amino acids. Germline loops: CDR1 SQVTM, CDR2 ANQGSEA. This CDR3 is CSVQPQGSNEKLFF. CDR3 DNA: TGCAGCGTTCAGCCACAGGGATCTAATGAAAAACTGTTTTTT.

This rearrangement joins TRBV9 to TRBJ1-6, with TRBD1 matching over 9 bases. The germline gives CDR1 SGDLS, CDR2 YYNGEE. Unmatched junction bases numbered 7, after V lost 2 bases and J lost 10 bases. This CDR3 has 15 residues. CDR3 nucleotide sequence: TGTGCCAGCAGCGTTACCGGGACAGGGCCCTCACCCCTCCACTTT. Encoded protein: CASSVTGTGPSPLHF. The whole variable domain, remainder taken from reference TRBV9 and TRBJ1-6, is DSGVTQTPKHLITATGQRVTLRCSPRSGDLSVYWYQQSLDQGLQFLIQYYNGEERAKGNILERFSAQQFPDLHSELNLSSLELGDSALYFCASSVTGTGPSPLHFGNGTRLTVT.

This sequence joins TRBV6-5 and TRBJ2-3; the match to TRBD1 covers 10 bases. Per germline, CDR1 MNHEY and CDR2 SVGAGI. Trimming cost V 5 bases and J 10 bases; bases outside gene matches: 9. The CDR3 has 14 residues. The CDR3 reads CASSNRDRGWSQYF. CDR3 DNA sequence: TGTGCCAGCAGTAACCGGGACAGGGGATGGTCGCAGTATTTT.

This chain joins TRBV15 and TRBJ2-5, with D maybe TRBD1 (6 bases). The J call may be in error: the DNA end matches TRBJ2-7 better. CDR3 length: 16 residues. Germline CDR1 LNHNV, CDR2 YYDKDF (reference sequence). The CDR3 region is CATSRDRGTLSYEQYF. The DNA of the CDR3 is TGTGCCACCAGCAGAGATAGGGGGACCCTCTCCTACGAGCAGTACTTC.

The V and J genes are TRBV11-2 and TRBJ1-1; a possible D gene is TRBD1 (6 bases). Trimming shortened V by 3 bases and J by 1 base, and 18 bases separated the two germline ends. This CDR3 region has 17 residues. The V gene's germline CDR1 is SGHAT and CDR2 FQNNGV. The CDR3 sequence: CASSFGRDIWANTEAFF. The CDR3 bases are TGTGCCAGCAGCTTCGGCCGGGACATATGGGCGAACACTGAAGCTTTCTTT.

This sequence joins TRBV2 and TRBJ2-5; perhaps TRBD2 as D (7 bases). V was clipped by 7 bases and J by 2 bases, with 11 bases between them. Germline V CDR1 and CDR2: SNHLY, FYNNEI. The CDR3 extends over 13 amino acids. This CDR3 reads CASNGGQQETQYF. The CDR3 region has the DNA TGTGCCAGCAACGGGGGGCAACAAGAGACCCAGTACTTC.

The rearrangement uses TRBV5-4 and TRBJ2-5, with TRBD1 matching 8 bases. CDR3 size: 13 residues. Losses at the gene ends were 10 bases for V and 5 bases for J; bases not matched to a gene: 10. CDR1 and CDR2 (germline): SGHNT, YYREEE (reference sequence). CDR3 residues: CAWAQDRAETQYF. The CDR3 DNA is TGTGCCTGGGCCCAGGACAGGGCCGAGACCCAGTACTTC.

V usage is TRBV19 and J usage is TRBJ2-1, with D perhaps matching TRBD2 (6 bases). The CDR3 sequence is 12 residues long. The germline gives CDR1 LNHDA, CDR2 SQIVND (reference sequence). Trimming pared 9 bases from V and 9 bases from J, leaving 15 bases between. Written as DNA, the CDR3 is TGTGCCAGCCGGGGGAGAGCCGGTGAGCAGTTCTTC. Translated, it gives CASRGRAGEQFF.

This clone was recorded once. The chain is built from TRBV18 and TRBJ2-7; 8 nucleotides match TRBD2. V dropped 9 bases and J dropped 1; count of bases not matched to a gene: 8. The CDR3 totals 14 residues. The V gene's germline CDR1 is KGHSH and CDR2 LQKENI. The DNA of the CDR3 is TGTGCCAGTGGCGCAAGCGGGAGTTCCTACGAGCAGTACTTC. Residues: CASGASGSSYEQYF.

The chain recombines TRBV5-1 with TRBJ1-4; D perhaps matches TRBD1 (5 bases). With 4 bases removed from V and 6 bases from J, the gap between germline ends came to 16 bases. Per germline, CDR1 SGHRS and CDR2 YFSETQ. The CDR3 extends over 15 amino acids. The CDR3 bases are TGCGCCAGCAGCGCCCTGTTGGAAGGGGATGAAAAACTGTTTTTT. Protein: CASSALLEGDEKLFF.

This chain links TRBV2 with TRBJ2-1; the match to TRBD2 covers 9 bases. This CDR3 has 15 residues. The ends lost 1 base at V and 9 bases at J; junction bases unmatched: 7. Germline V gene sequence: CDR1 SNHLY, CDR2 FYNNEI. The DNA for the CDR3 is TGTGCCAGCAGTGAAGAGGCGGGAGGGTCCAGTGAGCAGTTCTTC. This translates into CASSEEAGGSSEQFF.

The rearrangement links TRBV6-5 to TRBJ1-4; D not resolved. Germline CDR1 MNHEY, CDR2 SVGAGI. The V gene lost 10 bases and the J gene lost 7 bases, with 22 bases spanning the gap. This CDR3 has 15 residues. CDR3 region: CATHSNRGGGEKLFF. The CDR3 DNA reads as TGTGCCACACACTCCAACAGAGGAGGAGGTGAAAAACTGTTTTTT.

V and J are TRBV7-2 and TRBJ1-3, with D uncertain. The CDR3 is made up of 13 amino acids. Per germline, CDR1 SGHTA and CDR2 FQGNSA. V was cut by 5 bases and J by 0 bases, with 5 bases left in between. The CDR3 sequence is CASSPPSGNTIYF. CDR3 nucleotides: TGTGCCAGCAGCCCTCCCTCTGGAAACACCATATATTTT.

The gene calls are TRBV7-8 and TRBJ2-1, with D tentatively TRBD1 (6 bases). The V end lost 0 bases, the J end lost 3 bases, and 9 bases lay between the germline ends. The CDR3 contains 15 residues. The V gene's germline CDR1 is SGHVS and CDR2 FQNEAQ. The CDR3 spells CASSLAGAIYNEQFF. CDR3 bases: TGTGCCAGCAGCTTAGCGGGGGCTATCTACAATGAGCAGTTCTTC.